These 9 T cell receptor beta chains share one sample of origin, sequenced in a study of cytomegalovirus exposure and HLA in healthy donors. This PCR relied on a set of 60 Vbeta primers and 13 Jbeta primers. Sequenced by immunoSEQ multiplex PCR; TCRdb stores in-frame clones only, minus some. The sample shows tens of thousands of clones, roughly three quarters of them seen only once. The sample was PBMCs. These receptors all stem from a male donor in good health and CMV-seronegative.

The gene calls are TRBV5-1 and TRBJ2-5; D is undetermined. The CDR3 loop spans 13 amino acids. V lost 1 base, J lost 5 bases, and 9 bases lay in between. Germline-derived CDR1 and CDR2 are SGHRS and YFSETQ. The CDR3 sequence is CASSLKLTETQYF. The DNA of the CDR3 is TGCGCCAGCAGCTTGAAGCTAACCGAGACCCAGTACTTC.

The J gene is TRBJ1-2, the V gene TRBV6-1; D perhaps matches TRBD1 (5 bases). The CDR3 is 13 residues long. CDR1 is MNHNS, CDR2 SASEGT, per germline. V was cut by 6 bases and J by 4 bases, with 12 bases left in between. The CDR3 protein is CASRPTGLYGYTF. The DNA for the CDR3 is TGTGCCAGCAGGCCCACAGGCCTCTATGGCTACACCTTC.

Only a few counts were recorded for this clone. The chain couples TRBV25-1 to TRBJ1-3; D not certain. CDR1 is MGHDK, CDR2 SYGVNS, per germline. The CDR3 is 14 amino acids. Trimming removed 5 bases from V and 3 bases from J, with 11 bases in between. The CDR3 sequence: CASSLAGGGNTIYF. The CDR3 DNA reads as TGTGCCAGCAGTTTAGCGGGCGGTGGAAACACCATATATTTT.

This clone has just a few counts. The chain employs TRBV19 and TRBJ1-1, with D possibly matching TRBD1 (6 bases). Germline-derived CDR1 and CDR2 are LNHDA and SQIVND (reference sequence). V was pared by 6 bases and J by 5 bases, with 16 bases between. The CDR3 runs 14 residues. The CDR3 loop reads CASRLTGYPTEAFF. CDR3 DNA: TGTGCCAGTAGGTTAACAGGGTATCCGACTGAAGCTTTCTTT.

The J gene is TRBJ2-7, the V gene TRBV28, with D possibly matching TRBD1 (6 bases). This CDR3 spans 13 amino acids. Trimming removed 2 bases at V and 6 bases at J, with 11 bases between. Germline-derived CDR1 and CDR2 are MDHEN and SYDVKM. CDR3 nucleotides: TGTGCCAGCAGTTTAAACCCGACAGGCGAGCAGTACTTC. As protein: CASSLNPTGEQYF.

This chain uses TRBV6-1 with TRBJ1-2; possible D gene TRBD1, 5 bases. Germline values: CDR1 MNHNS, CDR2 SASEGT. V lost 6 bases and J lost 7, with 15 bases in between. There are 13 residues in the CDR3. CDR3 coding DNA: TGTGCCAGCAGGGTACAGGTTGGAACTGGCTACACCTTC. It translates to CASRVQVGTGYTF.

The CDR3 DNA follows: TGTGCCAGCAGTTTAGGACATAGGGATACTGAAGCTTTCTTT. Translation gives CASSLGHRDTEAFF. This sequence joins TRBV28 and TRBJ1-1, with D tentatively TRBD1 (5 bases). Deletions cut 2 bases from V and 5 bases from J, with 12 bases between. This CDR3 spans 14 amino acids. In germline, CDR1 is MDHEN, CDR2 SYDVKM.

The rearrangement links TRBV6-1 to TRBJ2-2, with 7 bases fitting TRBD1. V gave up 5 bases and J gave up 6 bases; unmatched junction bases: 6. The CDR3 totals 14 residues. Germline assignment: CDR1 MNHNS and CDR2 SASEGT. The CDR3 sequence: CASSRGRRAGELFF. DNA for the CDR3: TGTGCCAGCAGTAGGGGGCGAAGGGCCGGGGAGCTGTTTTTT.

The chain carries TRBV19 and TRBJ2-3; 13 bases fit TRBD2. Per the germline V gene, CDR1 is LNHDA and CDR2 is SQIVND (reference sequence). The trim removed 8 bases at V and 1 base at J, leaving 3 bases unmatched. The CDR3 extends over 15 amino acids. CDR3 amino acids: CASSTSGGGTDTQYF. CDR3 sequence (DNA): TGTGCCAGTTCAACTAGCGGGGGGGGCACAGATACGCAGTATTTT.